These T cell receptor beta chains were read from a single sample in a study of blood T cells in healthy people across ages. TCRdb fed the 5' RACE reads into MiXCR, producing one record per CDR3 protein. Altogether about a million distinct CDR3 sequences are present, around 48% being singletons, with the ten largest covering around an eighth. The sample was blood. The receptor source for this set is a man in his thirties or forties in good health. The CDR3 runs from the conserved cysteine through the conserved F or W. A D gene is named only where the DNA matches it firmly. Size tells how often a clone was seen (once, few, many) or the class of an expanded clone, and some rows leave it out.

v_gene	j_gene	d_gene	abundance	CDR3aa	CDR3nt
TRBV20-1	TRBJ2-4	NA	NA	CSGYPPGAKNIQYF	TGCAGTGGATATCCCCCGGGGGCCAAAAACATTCAGTACTTC
TRBV20-1	TRBJ2-5	TRBD2	NA	CSALAGGQATQYF	TGCAGTGCTCTAGCGGGGGGGCAGGCGACCCAGTACTTC
TRBV2	TRBJ2-3	NA	NA	CASSAYSRNTDTQYF	TGTGCCAGCAGTGCGTACAGCAGAAACACAGATACGCAGTATTTT
TRBV27	TRBJ1-1	NA	NA	CASSLRWGVWGPKSEAFF	TGTGCCAGCAGTTTACGGTGGGGGGTGTGGGGACCCAAGTCTGAAGCTTTCTTT
TRBV28	TRBJ1-3	NA	NA	CASSLSGSGNTIYF	TGTGCCAGCAGTTTATCAGGGAGCGGAAACACCATATATTTT
TRBV2	TRBJ2-7	TRBD1	NA	CASNRDSPDEQYF	TGTGCCAGCAATAGGGACAGTCCAGACGAGCAGTACTTC
TRBV20-1	TRBJ2-4	TRBD1	NA	CSARLPGQGGIQYF	TGCAGTGCCCGACTCCCAGGACAGGGGGGCATTCAGTACTTC
TRBV9	TRBJ2-3	NA	few	CASSTRAGGQDTQYF	TGTGCCAGCAGCACCAGAGCAGGGGGGCAAGATACGCAGTATTTT
TRBV21-1	TRBJ2-7	NA	NA	CASSPPREDTYEQYF	TGTGCCAGCAGCCCCCCCAGAGAGGACACCTACGAGCAGTACTTC
TRBV29-1	TRBJ2-7	TRBD2	NA	CSVLAGNEQYF	TGCAGCGTCTTAGCGGGTAATGAGCAGTACTTC
TRBV6-1	TRBJ1-5	TRBD1	NA	CASSEEGGSPVQPQHF	TGTGCCAGCAGTGAAGAAGGGGGCAGCCCGGTTCAGCCCCAGCATTTT
TRBV6-2/TRBV6-3	TRBJ2-1	TRBD2	few	CASNLGLAGTLNLNEQFF	TGTGCCAGCAACCTAGGACTAGCGGGAACCCTAAATCTCAATGAGCAGTTCTTC
TRBV5-1	TRBJ2-4	NA	NA	CASSLDVGVDIQYF	TGCGCCAGCAGCTTGGACGTGGGCGTAGACATTCAGTACTTC
TRBV7-2	TRBJ2-7	TRBD1	many	CASSLRLDRGLGEQYF	TGTGCCAGCAGCTTAAGATTGGACAGGGGGCTAGGCGAGCAGTACTTC
TRBV7-2	TRBJ2-3	TRBD1	few	CASSHETGGADTQYF	TGTGCCAGCAGCCACGAGACAGGGGGCGCAGATACGCAGTATTTT
TRBV12-3/TRBV12-4	TRBJ2-7	TRBD2	many	CASRGTTYEQYF	TGTGCCAGCAGGGGGACTACCTACGAGCAGTACTTC
TRBV5-1	TRBJ2-5	NA	NA	CASSLARRQETQYF	TGCGCCAGCAGCTTGGCACGCCGCCAAGAGACCCAGTACTTC
TRBV5-6	TRBJ1-2	NA	few	CASSLEGTVYGYTF	TGTGCCAGCAGCTTGGAAGGCACCGTCTATGGCTACACCTTC
TRBV25-1	TRBJ2-7	TRBD1	NA	CASSEAGGPYEQYF	TGTGCCAGCAGTGAAGCAGGGGGACCCTACGAGCAGTACTTC
TRBV27	TRBJ2-7	TRBD2	many	CASSLSGASGGAGYEQYF	TGTGCCAGCAGTTTAAGCGGAGCTAGCGGGGGGGCCGGTTACGAGCAGTACTTC
TRBV12-3/TRBV12-4	TRBJ1-2	NA	NA	CASSFQGGSYGYTF	TGTGCCAGCAGTTTTCAGGGCGGAAGCTATGGCTACACCTTC
TRBV28	TRBJ2-7	TRBD1	NA	CASSLVNRGYEQYF	TGTGCCAGCAGTTTGGTCAACAGGGGCTACGAGCAGTACTTC
TRBV5-1	TRBJ2-1	TRBD2	NA	CASSLSASGGYNEQFF	TGCGCCAGCAGCTTGTCGGCCAGCGGGGGGTACAATGAGCAGTTCTTC
TRBV7-2	TRBJ2-3	NA	NA	CASSLAPGEDRDTQYF	TGTGCCAGCAGCTTAGCCCCGGGGGAAGATAGAGATACGCAGTATTTT
TRBV7-3	TRBJ2-1	NA	few	CASSKGAGSYNEQFF	TGTGCCAGCAGCAAAGGGGCAGGCTCCTACAATGAGCAGTTCTTC
TRBV29-1	TRBJ2-1	NA	NA	CSADSDRYNEQFF	TGCAGCGCGGACAGTGATCGATACAATGAGCAGTTCTTC
TRBV20-1	TRBJ1-1	NA	NA	CSATQGNTEAFF	TGCAGTGCTACACAGGGGAACACTGAAGCTTTCTTT
TRBV5-1	TRBJ1-1	TRBD1	NA	CASSWGTGPNTEAFF	TGCGCCAGCAGCTGGGGGACAGGACCCAACACTGAAGCTTTCTTT
TRBV6-6	TRBJ2-1	TRBD2	medium-sized	CASSYVDGGKPEQFF	TGTGCCAGCAGTTACGTGGACGGGGGGAAGCCTGAGCAGTTCTTC
TRBV6-2/TRBV6-3	TRBJ2-7	NA	many	CASSSQQGLYEQYF	TGTGCCAGCAGTTCACAGCAGGGGTTGTACGAGCAGTACTTC
TRBV3-1	TRBJ2-3	TRBD2	few	CASSQDAASGADTQYF	TGTGCCAGCAGCCAAGACGCGGCTAGCGGGGCAGATACGCAGTATTTT
TRBV11-2	TRBJ2-3	NA	NA	CASSLSSGILDTQYF	TGTGCCAGCAGCCTATCGTCGGGGATATTAGATACGCAGTATTTT
TRBV5-6	TRBJ2-5	NA	NA	CASTIGGSYNEQYF	TGTGCCAGCACCATAGGGGGTTCCTACAATGAGCAGTACTTC
TRBV3-1	TRBJ2-1	TRBD2	few	CASSQERGSPNEQFF	TGTGCCAGCAGCCAAGAGCGGGGGAGCCCGAATGAGCAGTTCTTC
TRBV10-3	TRBJ2-7	NA	NA	CAISVGQYSYEQYF	TGTGCCATCAGTGTCGGACAGTACTCCTACGAGCAGTACTTC
TRBV5-1	TRBJ2-7	NA	NA	CASSRDSQSGLEQYF	TGCGCCAGCAGCCGGGACTCGCAGTCCGGGCTCGAGCAGTACTTC
TRBV4-2	TRBJ1-2	TRBD1	NA	CASSPGTGRADYGYTF	TGTGCCAGCAGCCCGGGGACAGGCCGGGCTGATTATGGCTACACCTTC
TRBV7-9	TRBJ1-1	NA	NA	CASSLVIRGRTEAFF	TGTGCCAGCAGCTTAGTGATCCGGGGGCGCACTGAAGCTTTCTTT
TRBV9	TRBJ1-1	NA	few	CASSVFEGIAEAFF	TGTGCCAGCAGCGTTTTTGAGGGGATCGCTGAAGCTTTCTTT
TRBV29-1	TRBJ2-7	NA	NA	CSVDAARRTYEQYF	TGCAGCGTTGATGCCGCCAGGAGGACCTACGAGCAGTACTTC
TRBV11-2	TRBJ2-1	NA	few	CASSLVAGAPGEQFF	TGTGCCAGCAGCTTAGTTGCGGGGGCTCCAGGTGAGCAGTTCTTC
TRBV4-2	TRBJ2-4	TRBD2	NA	CASSQGNSGGVYNEQYF	TGTGCCAGCAGCCAGGGAAATAGCGGGGGGGTCTACAATGAGCAGTACTTC
TRBV6-2/TRBV6-3	TRBJ2-2	NA	few	CASKQASMNTGELFF	TGTGCCAGCAAACAGGCATCGATGAACACCGGGGAGCTGTTTTTT
TRBV27	TRBJ2-5	TRBD2	few	CASSLNGGVSETQYF	TGTGCCAGCAGTTTAAACGGGGGGGTTAGCGAGACCCAGTACTTC
TRBV11-3	TRBJ2-1	TRBD2	NA	CASSLPGLAGARNEQFF	TGTGCCAGCAGCTTACCGGGACTAGCGGGGGCGCGGAATGAGCAGTTCTTC
TRBV3-1	TRBJ1-1	NA	NA	CASSQEEGAEAFF	TGTGCCAGCAGCCAAGAAGAAGGAGCTGAAGCTTTCTTT
TRBV12-3/TRBV12-4	TRBJ2-1	TRBD2	once	CASSLAGAGGHEQFF	TGTGCCAGCAGTTTAGCCGGGGCGGGGGGGCATGAGCAGTTCTTC
TRBV24-1	TRBJ2-7	TRBD1	NA	CATSERTGDRHEQYF	TGTGCCACCAGTGAAAGGACAGGGGATAGACACGAGCAGTACTTC
TRBV6-2/TRBV6-3	TRBJ2-5	NA	NA	CASRPTKETQYF	TGTGCCAGCAGGCCTACCAAAGAGACCCAGTACTTC
TRBV25-1	TRBJ1-2	TRBD1	NA	CASSESEGAGGYTF	TGTGCCAGCAGTGAATCGGAGGGGGCAGGTGGCTACACCTTC